This T cell receptor (beta chain) comes out of a study of blood T cell repertoires in COVID-19. Across the study: The origin of the acute and convalescent COVID-19 samples was the United States, Italy and Spain.

This CDR3 comprises 14 residues. Trimming pared 5 bases from V and 0 bases from J, leaving 8 bases between. Germline V lookup: CDR1 SQVTM, CDR2 ANQGSEA. Per the original data handling: The authors estimated nucleated cell counts from reference gene primer amplification. Clones were read by immunoSEQ multiplex PCR, and TCRdb kept only the in-frame ones, dropping some. V and J calls and clone size are as listed in that table; D and trimming were resolved from the DNA. The data contain 200,000 to 250,000 clones, roughly 80% of them singletons. The chain joins TRBV29-1 to TRBJ2-6; no clear D. Source material: peripheral blood. The receptor was derived from a woman of 80 years or more with active or convalescent COVID-19. The CDR3 sequence is CSVTKSSGANVLTF. In DNA, the CDR3 is TGCAGCGTTACTAAGAGCTCTGGGGCCAACGTCCTGACTTTC. Full variable domain (missing parts from reference TRBV29-1 and TRBJ2-6): SAVISQKPSRDICQRGTSLTIQCQVDSQVTMMFWYRQQPGQSLTLIATANQGSEATYESGFVIDKFPISRPNLTFSTLTVSNMSPEDSSIYLCSVTKSSGANVLTFGAGSRLTVL.